A single sample is the source of the 10 T cell receptor beta chains below, sequenced in a study of human T cells and chemical hapten exposure. The starting material, unfractionated whole blood, was used for total RNA extraction. TCRdb processed the 5' RACE reads anew with MiXCR; each CDR3 protein has one entry. The table lists approximately 110,000 distinct CDR3 sequences, approximately 20% of them singletons, with around 3% in the top ten. These TCRs come from a human donor in good health.

This chain uses TRBV28 with TRBJ2-5; D remains ambiguous. The CDR3 contains 17 residues. V was trimmed by 3 bases and J by 0 bases, leaving 17 bases between them. The germline gives CDR1 MDHEN, CDR2 SYDVKM. CDR3: CASSLSIYNRDQETQYF. CDR3 in DNA: TGTGCCAGCAGTTTGTCCATTTATAACCGGGACCAAGAGACCCAGTACTTC. The full variable domain, its missing parts supplied by reference TRBV28 and TRBJ2-5, is DVKVTQSSRYLVKRTGEKVFLECVQDMDHENMFWYRQDPGLGLRLIYFSYDVKMKEKGDIPEGYSVSREKKERFSLILESASTNQTSMYLCASSLSIYNRDQETQYFGPGTRLLVL.

This clonotype was found a few times. This chain connects TRBV28 to TRBJ2-4; the match to TRBD1 covers 8 bases. Germline values: CDR1 MDHEN, CDR2 SYDVKM. Trimming cost V 6 bases and J 0 bases; bases outside gene matches: 13. The CDR3 is made up of 18 amino acids. The chain's CDR3 is CASSPGPTGGRAKNIQYF. CDR3 nucleotide sequence: TGTGCCAGCAGCCCGGGCCCAACAGGGGGGAGAGCCAAAAACATTCAGTACTTC.

This clonotype has just a few counts. V is TRBV29-1 and J is TRBJ1-1; no clear D gene. Germline V gives CDR1 SQVTM, CDR2 ANQGSEA. The length of the CDR3 is 13 residues. With 2 bases removed from V and 11 bases from J, the gap between germline ends came to 18 bases. CDR3 DNA: TGCAGCGTTGAACCAGGACGGTCGTCGGAGGCTTTCTTT. Encoded protein: CSVEPGRSSEAFF.

This clonotype was seen more than once but under ten times. The V gene is TRBV20-1, the J gene TRBJ2-2; 7 positions agree with TRBD2. CDR3 size: 16 residues. Germline loops: CDR1 DFQATT, CDR2 SNEGSKA (reference sequence). Trimming removed 1 base from V and 1 base from J; junction bases left unmatched: 6. The CDR3 region has the DNA TGCAGTGCTAGAGGTCGTCTAGCGGAGAACACCGGGGAGCTGTTTTTT. This gives the protein CSARGRLAENTGELFF.

The chain links TRBV6-5 to TRBJ2-5, with a weak D call TRBD1 (5 bases). Germline V gene lookup returns CDR1 MNHEY and CDR2 SVGAGI. Trimming left V 6 bases short and J 1 base short, with 9 bases between. The CDR3 covers 13 residues. CDR3 region: CASRLDSQETQYF. CDR3 coding DNA: TGTGCCAGCAGACTTGACAGCCAAGAGACCCAGTACTTC.

This clonotype was observed a few times. This chain links TRBV2 with TRBJ2-1; 10 bases align to TRBD2. J lost 7 bases, V lost 1 base, and 4 bases had no gene match. CDR3 length: 15 residues. Per the germline V gene, CDR1 is SNHLY and CDR2 is FYNNEI. DNA for the CDR3: TGTGCCAGCAGTGAAGGCCTAGCGGGAGTTAATGAGCAGTTCTTC. Residues: CASSEGLAGVNEQFF.

The chain combines TRBV2 with TRBJ2-1; TRBD2 aligns across 8 bases. The CDR3 loop spans 15 amino acids. Germline lookup yields CDR1 SNHLY and CDR2 FYNNEI. V dropped 6 bases and J dropped 8; count of bases not matched to a gene: 12. CDR3 DNA: TGTGCCAGCAGGGGCCCAGCGGGAGTTTTGCATGAGCAGTTCTTC. Its protein is CASRGPAGVLHEQFF.

The chain has TRBV10-3 and TRBJ2-6, with D possibly TRBD2 on 6 matching bases. Germline lookup yields CDR1 ENHRY and CDR2 SYGVKD. This CDR3 spans 18 amino acids. Trimming cost V 8 bases and J 0 bases, with 20 bases left between them. This CDR3 is CAIAGQGAPISGANVLTF. CDR3 DNA sequence: TGTGCCATCGCGGGGCAGGGAGCTCCAATCTCTGGGGCCAACGTCCTGACTTTC.

The chain combines TRBV29-1 with TRBJ2-4; 9 positions agree with TRBD2. CDR1 SQVTM and CDR2 ANQGSEA come from the germline V gene. Trimming cost V 4 bases and J 6 bases; bases outside gene matches: 7. CDR3 length equals 14 residues. The DNA of the CDR3 is TGCAGCGTTGTCGCGGGAGGGCCGGGAAACATTCAGTACTTC. It encodes CSVVAGGPGNIQYF.

The sample holds a few counts of this clonotype. This chain links TRBV20-1 with TRBJ2-7; D gene unclear. Trimming pared 2 bases from V and 1 base from J, leaving 6 bases between. CDR1 and CDR2 (germline): DFQATT, SNEGSKA (reference sequence). The CDR3 extends over 12 amino acids. The chain's CDR3 is CSARLESYEQYF. Written as DNA, the CDR3 is TGCAGTGCTAGACTAGAGTCCTACGAGCAGTACTTC.